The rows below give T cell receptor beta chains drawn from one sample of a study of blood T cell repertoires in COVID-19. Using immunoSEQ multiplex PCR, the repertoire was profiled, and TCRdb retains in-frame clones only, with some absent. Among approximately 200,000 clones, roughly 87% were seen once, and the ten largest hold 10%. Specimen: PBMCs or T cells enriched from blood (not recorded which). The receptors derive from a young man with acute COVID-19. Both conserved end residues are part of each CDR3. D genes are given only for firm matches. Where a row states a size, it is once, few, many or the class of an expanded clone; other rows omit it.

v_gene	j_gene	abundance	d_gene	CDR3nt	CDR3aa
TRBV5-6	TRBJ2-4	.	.	TGTGCCAGCAGCTTGTTCCAGTCGATCGCCAAAAACATTCAGTACTTC	CASSLFQSIAKNIQYF
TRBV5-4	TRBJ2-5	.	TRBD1	TGTGCCAGCAGCTTGGGGGACAGGGAAGAGACCCAGTACTTC	CASSLGDREETQYF
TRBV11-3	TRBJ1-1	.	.	TGTGCCAGCAGCAGGGCAGGGGAATTCCTGAACACTGAAGCTTTCTTT	CASSRAGEFLNTEAFF
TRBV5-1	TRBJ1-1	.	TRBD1	TGCGCCAGCAAATACGACAGGGGCACTGAAGCTTTCTTT	CASKYDRGTEAFF
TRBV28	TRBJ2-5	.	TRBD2	TGTGCCAGCAGTTTCTTTGCGGGAGGAGAGACCCAGTACTTC	CASSFFAGGETQYF
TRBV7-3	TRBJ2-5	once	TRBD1	TGTGCCACCTCACAGGGGCCCCAAGAGACCCAGTACTTC	CATSQGPQETQYF
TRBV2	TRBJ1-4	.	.	TGTGCCATTCGACTCAGGGCGAACGAAAAACTGTTTTTT	CAIRLRANEKLFF
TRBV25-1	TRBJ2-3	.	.	TGTGCCAGCAGTGATACTAGCACAGATACGCAGTATTTT	CASSDTSTDTQYF
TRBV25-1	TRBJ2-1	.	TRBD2	TGTGCCAGCAGTGGTGCTAGCGGTTACAATGAGCAGTTCTTC	CASSGASGYNEQFF
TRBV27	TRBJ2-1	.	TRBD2	TGTGCCAGCAGTGGACGGGGGGACAATGAGCAGTTCTTC	CASSGRGDNEQFF
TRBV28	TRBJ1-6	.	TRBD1	TGTGCCAGCAGTTTAGGACAGGGGGACCTTAGCTCCTATAATTCACCCCTCCACTTT	CASSLGQGDLSSYNSPLHF
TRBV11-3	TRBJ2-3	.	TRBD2	TGTGCCAGCAGCACCCGACTAGCGGGAGTGGGCACAGATACGCAGTATTTT	CASSTRLAGVGTDTQYF
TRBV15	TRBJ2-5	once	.	TGTGCCACCAGCAGAGGTTTTCAGCAAGAGACCCAGTACTTC	CATSRGFQQETQYF
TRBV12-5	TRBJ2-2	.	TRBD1	TGTGCTAGTGGTGAACCCAGGGGGCGCGGGGCGTACACCGGGGAGCTGTTTTTT	CASGEPRGRGAYTGELFF
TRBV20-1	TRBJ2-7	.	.	TGCAGTTTGGGAGCAGACTACGAGCAGTACTTC	CSLGADYEQYF
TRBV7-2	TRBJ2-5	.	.	TGTGCCAGCAGCCATCAAGAGACCCAGTACTTC	CASSHQETQYF
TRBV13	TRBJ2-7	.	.	TGTGCCAGCAGCCCGAATAGCGTCAACGAGCAGTACTTC	CASSPNSVNEQYF
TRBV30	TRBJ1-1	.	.	TGTGCCTGGAGTGAACAGGGCGGCGGCAGAGCTTTCTTT	CAWSEQGGGRAFF
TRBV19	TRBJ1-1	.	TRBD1	TGTGCCAGTAGTATGGGGACGGACAGGGGGCTAGGGTATGGCACTGAAGCTTTCTTT	CASSMGTDRGLGYGTEAFF
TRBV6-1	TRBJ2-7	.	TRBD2	TGTGCCAGCAGTGAAGGGACTAGCGGGAGTTCCGAGCAGTACTTC	CASSEGTSGSSEQYF
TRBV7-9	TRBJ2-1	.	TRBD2	TGTGCCAGCAGCTCCTCCGGACTAGCGGGAGTTTGGTCCTACAATGAGCAGTTCTTC	CASSSSGLAGVWSYNEQFF
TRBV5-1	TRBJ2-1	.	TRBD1	TGCGCCAGCAGCGAAACCGGGACAGGGTTAGATGAGCAGTTCTTC	CASSETGTGLDEQFF
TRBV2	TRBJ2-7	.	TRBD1	TGTGCCAGTGAGGACAGGGGGGGATACGAGCAGTACTTC	CASEDRGGYEQYF
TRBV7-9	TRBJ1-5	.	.	TGTGCCAGCAGTCCTAGGAAGGGGAATAGCAATCAGCCCCAGCATTTT	CASSPRKGNSNQPQHF
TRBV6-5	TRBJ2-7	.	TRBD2	TGTGCCAGCAGTTATGTGAGCGGGGGGACCTACGAGCAGTACTTC	CASSYVSGGTYEQYF
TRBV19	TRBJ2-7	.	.	TGTGCCAGTAGTATCGCAGCGGGCACCACCTACGAGCAGTACTTC	CASSIAAGTTYEQYF
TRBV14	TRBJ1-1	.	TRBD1	TGTGCCAGCAGCACCTTCGGGACAGGGACGGACACTGAAGCTTTCTTT	CASSTFGTGTDTEAFF
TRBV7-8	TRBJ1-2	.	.	TGTGCCAGCAGCTTATTAGTTGCAGGGGTAGAAAGTTTC	CASSLLVAGVESF
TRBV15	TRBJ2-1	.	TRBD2	TGTGCCACCAGCAGTCGGGGGGAGGCAGGGTACAATGAGCAGTTCTTC	CATSSRGEAGYNEQFF
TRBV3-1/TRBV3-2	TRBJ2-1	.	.	TGTGCCAGCAGCCACGAAATCAGGGTTAAGGCCTACAATGAGCAGTTCTTC	CASSHEIRVKAYNEQFF
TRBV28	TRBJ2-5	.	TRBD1	TGTGCCAGCAGCCTGGACAGGGGGGAGACCCAGTACTTC	CASSLDRGETQYF
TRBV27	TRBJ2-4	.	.	TGTGCCAGCAGTTCATGGCCAGCGCTAGCCAAAAACATTCAGTACTTC	CASSSWPALAKNIQYF
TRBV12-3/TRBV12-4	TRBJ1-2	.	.	TGTGCCAGCAGTTCGCTGGGGGCCTATGGCTACACCTTC	CASSSLGAYGYTF
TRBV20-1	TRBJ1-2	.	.	TGCAGTGCACCCGAGACAATCGGCTACACCTTC	CSAPETIGYTF
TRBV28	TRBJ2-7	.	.	TGTGCCAGCAGTTTACCCTCTAGCGCATCCTACGAGCAGTACTTC	CASSLPSSASYEQYF
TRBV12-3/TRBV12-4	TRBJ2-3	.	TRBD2	TGTGCCAGCAAACTAGCGGCTACAGATACGCAGTATTTT	CASKLAATDTQYF
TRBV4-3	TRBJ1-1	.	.	TGCGCCAGCAGCCAAGTTCCAGGGGACCACACTGAAGCTTTCTTT	CASSQVPGDHTEAFF
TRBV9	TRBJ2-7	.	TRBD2	TGTGCCAGCAGCTCGAGGGCTGCGGGAGCTCACTCCGAGCAGTACTTC	CASSSRAAGAHSEQYF
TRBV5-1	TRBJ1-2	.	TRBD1	TGCGCCAGCAGCTTGGATCCGACAGGGAGCTATGGCTACACCTTC	CASSLDPTGSYGYTF
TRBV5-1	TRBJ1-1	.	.	TGCGCCAGCAGCATGGGCCGGGACTCTCAGAACACTGAAGCTTTCTTT	CASSMGRDSQNTEAFF
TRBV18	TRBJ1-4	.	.	TGTGCCAGCTCACCTCCTTCCGGTAATGAAAAACTGTTTTTT	CASSPPSGNEKLFF
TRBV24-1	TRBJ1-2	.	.	TGTGCCACCAGTGATCGGTACTATGGCTACACCTTC	CATSDRYYGYTF
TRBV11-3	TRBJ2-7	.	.	TGTGCCAGCAGCCTCCCGGGTGGGCAGGGGTCAATGTACGAGCAGTACTTC	CASSLPGGQGSMYEQYF
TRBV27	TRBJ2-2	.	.	TGTGCCAGCAGTTCTGCGAACACCGGGGAGCTGTTTTTT	CASSSANTGELFF
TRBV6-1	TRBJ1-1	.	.	TGTGCCAGCAGTGATGGGCATTTGAACACTGAAGCTTTCTTT	CASSDGHLNTEAFF
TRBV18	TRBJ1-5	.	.	TGTGCCAGCTCTCTACAGGGCCCCCGGATTAGCAATCAGCCCCAGCATTTT	CASSLQGPRISNQPQHF
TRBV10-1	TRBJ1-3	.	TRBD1	TGCGCCAGCAGTGATGGGACAGGGGGCTTAGGAAACACCATATATTTT	CASSDGTGGLGNTIYF
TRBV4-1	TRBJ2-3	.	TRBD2	TGCGCCAGCAGCCAGCGACTAGCGGGAGTAGATACGCAGTATTTT	CASSQRLAGVDTQYF
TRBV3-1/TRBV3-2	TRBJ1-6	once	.	TGTGCCAGCAGCCCACAGGGAGGGTATAATTCACCCCTCCACTTT	CASSPQGGYNSPLHF
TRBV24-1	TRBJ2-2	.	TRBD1	TGTGCCACCAGTGACCGCGACAGGGCATTAGACACCGGGGAGCTGTTTTTT	CATSDRDRALDTGELFF
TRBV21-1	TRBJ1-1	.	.	TGTGCCAGCAGCAAGAAAGACAGGGCTCGGAACACTGAAGCTTTCTTT	CASSKKDRARNTEAFF